This entry features one T cell receptor beta chain sequence. This receptor's antigen is unknown. No base qualities exist here, and no much larger clone lies one base off it. The trim is 7 bases for V and 0 bases for J, with a gap of 9 bases between the germline ends. The CDR3 holds 13 amino acids from the cysteine to the phenylalanine. The retained sequence is limited to the CDR3, 39 bases, with the frame set at the first base. Taken from the germline V gene, the CDR1 and CDR2 loops are ENHRY and SYGVKD. The sample belongs to a study of STAT5B mutations in CD4+ large granular lymphocyte leukemia (dated by TCRdb to between 2020 and 2023). Regarding the study in general: Among the healthy controls, the CDR3 'QG' motif was associated with a particular HLA allele. The study compared the TCRbeta repertoires of patients with CD4+ T-cell large granular lymphocyte leukemia against the TCRbeta repertoires of healthy blood donors. Flow cytometry on FACSCanto II or FACSVerse showed that the purified fractions were more than 95% pure among lymphocytes. Overall study outcomes, separate from this receptor: Data were not HLA-matched; higher clonality in CD4+ versus CD8+ T-LGLL could reflect the relatively small sample size. Compared with healthy CD4+ repertoires, CD4-sorted patient repertoires appeared more clonal, and this difference remained even after the putative leukemic clones were removed. Main leukemic clonotypes were private to each patient, although about a quarter of the main leukemic clonotypes were found at low frequency in the non-leukemic repertoires of other patients. Enrichment of TRBV06-family usage was observed among the top patient clones (8/27) relative to healthy controls (2/35).

Buffy coats from 35 to 40 blood donors, supplied by the Finnish Red Cross blood service, were used as healthy controls. All TCR-sequenced material derived from peripheral blood: patient blood samples and healthy donor buffy coats. Peripheral blood mononuclear cells were isolated by Ficoll-Hypaque gradient centrifugation. CD4+ cells were purified magnetically from the buffy coats of healthy controls. The Gentra Puregene Cell and Tissue kit was used to extract genomic DNA, and a Qubit 2.0 fluorometer was used to measure the amount of genomic DNA. The immunoSEQ assay at survey resolution was used to sequence TCRbeta rearrangements from genomic DNA. The authors' analysis ran thus. In the TCR sequencing data, the lowest productive clonotype frequency that could be detected was 2.59 x 10-5. Only productive TCRbeta rearrangements, meaning sequences that were complete and in-frame, were kept for the analyses. Simpson clonality, calculated in the immunoSEQ Analyzer version 3.0, was used as the measure of sample clonality. Clones were categorized by frequency as very rare, small, medium, large (1-20%) or hyperexpanded (>20%). Generation probabilities were estimated with OLGA 1.2.3, V-gene circos plots were generated with VDJtools, specificities were searched for in VDJdb, and CDR3 motifs were identified with GLIPH. TCRdb carries this immuneACCESS record with in-frame sequences only. Its versions omit some clonotypes, under half of them owing to an unresolved V gene in the studies checked, with the rest unexplained. That table gives V, J and clone size, and the DNA gave D and trimming. The sample contains approximately 30,000 clones, approximately 80% of them found a single time. The ten most abundant clones make up around 2.3% of the sample.

This clonotype originated in a human donor in good health. Recombination joined TRBV10-3 with TRBJ2-5; a weak D assignment points to TRBD2 (6 bases agree). Sequencing was done on a sample of CD4+ T cells from blood buffy coats. The nucleotide sequence reads TGTGCCATCACAGGCGGGAACCAAGAGACCCAGTACTTC. Translated, this is CAITGGNQETQYF.